This T cell receptor beta chain came from a study of T cell responses to AZD1222 COVID-19 vaccine. The table came from immunoSEQ multiplex PCR; TCRdb's copy has only in-frame clones and leaves some out. The top ten clones hold 0.75% to 0.95% of a sample with approximately 130,000 clones, 93% of them seen once. This receptor was identified in an adult in good health. The source material was peripheral blood, sampled on day 0 of AZD1222 vaccination.

Here the CDR3 reads CASSAVVTNTGELFF. Written as DNA, the CDR3 is TGTGCCAGTAGTGCTGTAGTTACGAACACCGGGGAGCTGTTTTTT. The rearrangement links TRBV19 to TRBJ2-2; D is ambiguous. Germline loops: CDR1 LNHDA, CDR2 SQIVND (reference sequence). Trimming removed 5 bases at V and 0 bases at J, with 10 bases between. CDR3 length equals 15 residues.